This T cell receptor beta chain was found in a study of Ad26.COV2.S vaccination and SARS-CoV-2 variants. Study details: By the intramuscular route, Ad26.COV2.S was given once, or twice 56 days apart. Study conclusions and caveats: Following vaccination, spike-specific CD8+ and CD4+ T cell responses reportedly exhibited substantial breadth.

The CDR3 runs 13 residues. The germline V and J ends were trimmed by 2 bases and 7 bases, with 14 bases remaining between them. From germline, CDR1 is GTSNPN and CDR2 SVGIG (reference sequence). The data were produced by immunoSEQ multiplex PCR, yet TCRdb's version contains in-frame clones alone and is incomplete. The table shows some 390,000 clones, with over 75% occurring only once. A note on this clone: Its specificity is unknown.

Treatment in this sample: around 19 received Ad26.COV2.S at low or high dose, single or two shots; about 5 received placebo; per-sample allocation not given. The study sampled participants on day 63 after the first vaccine or placebo injection. The chain is built from TRBV30 and TRBJ1-2; D is perhaps TRBD1 (5 bases). Specimen: peripheral blood, collected in a trial of Ad26.COV2.S vaccine versus placebo. This receptor was obtained from a person aged 18 to 65 who received the Ad26.COV2.S COVID-19 vaccine or a placebo. The CDR3 spells CAWSREEGSGYTF. In nucleotides, the CDR3 is TGTGCCTGGAGTCGTGAGGAGGGGAGTGGCTACACCTTC.